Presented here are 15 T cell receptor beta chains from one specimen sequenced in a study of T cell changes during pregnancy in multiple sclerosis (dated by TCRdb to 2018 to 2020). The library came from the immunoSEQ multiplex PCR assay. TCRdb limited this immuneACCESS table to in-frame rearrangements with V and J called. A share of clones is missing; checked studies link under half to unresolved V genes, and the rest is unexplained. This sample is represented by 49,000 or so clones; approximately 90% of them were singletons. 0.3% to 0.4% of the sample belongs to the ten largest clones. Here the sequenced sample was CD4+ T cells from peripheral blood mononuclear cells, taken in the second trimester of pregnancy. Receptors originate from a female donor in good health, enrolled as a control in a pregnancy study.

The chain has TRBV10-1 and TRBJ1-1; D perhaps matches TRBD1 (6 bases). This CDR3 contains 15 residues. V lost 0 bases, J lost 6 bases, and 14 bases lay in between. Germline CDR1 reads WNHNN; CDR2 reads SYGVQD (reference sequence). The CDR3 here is CASSESKRGRAEAFF. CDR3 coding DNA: TGCGCCAGCAGTGAGTCGAAGAGGGGGAGGGCTGAAGCTTTCTTT.

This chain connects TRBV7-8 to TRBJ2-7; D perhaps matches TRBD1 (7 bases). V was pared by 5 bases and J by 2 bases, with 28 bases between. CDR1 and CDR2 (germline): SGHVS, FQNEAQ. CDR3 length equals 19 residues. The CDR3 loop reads CASSAGGGRDVKGPYEQYF. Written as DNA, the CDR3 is TGTGCCAGCAGCGCAGGAGGGGGCAGGGATGTAAAGGGCCCCTACGAGCAGTACTTC.

CDR3 nucleotide sequence: TGTGCCAGCAGTGCTCCAGGGGACCTGGGAGGCAATCAGCCCCAGCATTTT. Its protein product is CASSAPGDLGGNQPQHF. The chain combines TRBV6-1 with TRBJ1-5; weak D call: TRBD1 (6 bases). This CDR3 is 17 amino acids long. Germline lookup yields CDR1 MNHNS and CDR2 SASEGT. Trimming removed 4 bases from V and 2 bases from J, with 18 bases in between.

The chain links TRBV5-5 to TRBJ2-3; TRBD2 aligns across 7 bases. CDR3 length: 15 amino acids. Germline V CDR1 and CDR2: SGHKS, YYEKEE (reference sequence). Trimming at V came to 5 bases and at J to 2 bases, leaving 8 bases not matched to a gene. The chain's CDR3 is CASSPRDYPTDTQYF. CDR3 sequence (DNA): TGTGCCAGCAGTCCCCGGGACTATCCCACAGATACGCAGTATTTT.

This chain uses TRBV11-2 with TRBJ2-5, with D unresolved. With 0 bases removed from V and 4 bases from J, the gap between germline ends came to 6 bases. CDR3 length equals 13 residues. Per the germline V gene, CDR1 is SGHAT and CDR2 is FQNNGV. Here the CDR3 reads CASSLDRVETQYF. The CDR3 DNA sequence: TGTGCCAGCAGCTTAGACCGAGTAGAGACCCAGTACTTC.

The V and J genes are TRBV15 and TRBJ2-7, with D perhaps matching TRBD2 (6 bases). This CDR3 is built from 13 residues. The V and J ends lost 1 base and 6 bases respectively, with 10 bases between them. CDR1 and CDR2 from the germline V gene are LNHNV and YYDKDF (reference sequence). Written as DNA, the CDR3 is TGTGCCACCAGCAGAGGGAGGGGAGTCGAGCAGTACTTC. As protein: CATSRGRGVEQYF.

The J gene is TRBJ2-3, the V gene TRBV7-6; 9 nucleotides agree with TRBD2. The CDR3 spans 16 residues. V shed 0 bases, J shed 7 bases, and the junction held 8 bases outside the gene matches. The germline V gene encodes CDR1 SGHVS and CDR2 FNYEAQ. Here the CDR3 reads CASSLAEVAGVNTQYF. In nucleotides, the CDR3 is TGTGCCAGCAGCTTAGCCGAAGTAGCGGGGGTGAATACGCAGTATTTT.

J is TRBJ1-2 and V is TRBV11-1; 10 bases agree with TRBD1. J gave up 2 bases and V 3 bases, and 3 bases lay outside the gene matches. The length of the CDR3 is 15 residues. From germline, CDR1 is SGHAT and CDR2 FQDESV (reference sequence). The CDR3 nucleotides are TGTGCCAGCAGCTTCAGGACAGGGGGAAACTATGGCTACACCTTC. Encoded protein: CASSFRTGGNYGYTF.

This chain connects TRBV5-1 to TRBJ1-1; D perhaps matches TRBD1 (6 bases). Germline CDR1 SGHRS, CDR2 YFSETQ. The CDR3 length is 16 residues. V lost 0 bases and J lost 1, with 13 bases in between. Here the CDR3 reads CASSLAPGGANTEAFF. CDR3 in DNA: TGCGCCAGCAGCTTGGCCCCGGGGGGGGCGAACACTGAAGCTTTCTTT.

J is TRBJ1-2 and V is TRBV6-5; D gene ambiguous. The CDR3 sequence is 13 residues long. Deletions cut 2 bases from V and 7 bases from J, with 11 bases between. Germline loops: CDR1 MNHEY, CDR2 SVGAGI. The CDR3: CASSYAGILGYTF. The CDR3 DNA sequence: TGTGCCAGCAGTTACGCAGGCATCCTTGGCTACACCTTC.

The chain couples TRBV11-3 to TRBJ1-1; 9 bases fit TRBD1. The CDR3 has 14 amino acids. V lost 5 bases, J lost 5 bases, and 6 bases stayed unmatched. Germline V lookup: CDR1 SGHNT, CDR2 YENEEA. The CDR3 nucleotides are TGTGCCAGCAGCCGGGGACAGGGTGAAACTGAAGCTTTCTTT. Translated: CASSRGQGETEAFF.

The CDR3 protein is CASSVDGGGLSYEQYF. The CDR3 region has the DNA TGTGCCAGCAGCGTAGACGGCGGGGGTCTCTCCTACGAGCAGTACTTC. The V and J genes are TRBV9 and TRBJ2-7, with 7 nucleotides matching TRBD2. Per the germline V gene, CDR1 is SGDLS and CDR2 is YYNGEE. After removal of 0 bases from V and 0 bases from J, the junction contained 6 bases not matched to a gene. The CDR3 loop spans 16 amino acids.

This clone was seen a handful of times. The CDR3 spells CASSSAPTGFMNTEAFF. CDR3 nucleotides: TGTGCCAGCAGCTCCGCCCCGACAGGGTTCATGAACACTGAAGCTTTCTTT. The chain employs TRBV7-3 and TRBJ1-1, with TRBD1 matching over 7 bases. The CDR3 loop spans 17 amino acids. V lost 4 bases, J lost 0 bases, and 11 bases stayed unmatched. Germline CDR1 and CDR2: SGHTA and FQGTGA.

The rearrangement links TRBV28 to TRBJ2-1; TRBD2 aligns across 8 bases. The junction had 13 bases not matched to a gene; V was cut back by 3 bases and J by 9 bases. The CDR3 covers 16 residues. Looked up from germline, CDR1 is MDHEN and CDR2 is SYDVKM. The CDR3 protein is CASSFLGSGGDGEQFF. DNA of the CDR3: TGTGCCAGCAGTTTCCTAGGCAGCGGGGGTGACGGTGAGCAGTTCTTC. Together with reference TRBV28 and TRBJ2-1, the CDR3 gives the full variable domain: DVKVTQSSRYLVKRTGEKVFLECVQDMDHENMFWYRQDPGLGLRLIYFSYDVKMKEKGDIPEGYSVSREKKERFSLILESASTNQTSMYLCASSFLGSGGDGEQFFGPGTRLTVL.

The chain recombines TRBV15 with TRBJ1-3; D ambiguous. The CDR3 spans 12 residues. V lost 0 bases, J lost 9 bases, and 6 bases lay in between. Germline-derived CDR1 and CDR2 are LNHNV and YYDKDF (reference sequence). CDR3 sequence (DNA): TGTGCCACCAGCAGAGATTGGGCCACCATATATTTT. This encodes CATSRDWATIYF.